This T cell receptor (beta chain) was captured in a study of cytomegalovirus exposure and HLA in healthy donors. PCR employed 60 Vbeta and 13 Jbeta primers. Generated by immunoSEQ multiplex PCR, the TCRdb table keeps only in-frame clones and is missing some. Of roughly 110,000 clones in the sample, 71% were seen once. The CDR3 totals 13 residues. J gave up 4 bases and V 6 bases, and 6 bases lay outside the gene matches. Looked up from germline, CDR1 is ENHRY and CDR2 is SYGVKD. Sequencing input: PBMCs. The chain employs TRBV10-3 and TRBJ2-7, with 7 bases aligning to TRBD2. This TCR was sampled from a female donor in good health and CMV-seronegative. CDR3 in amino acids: CAISPPGGYEQYF. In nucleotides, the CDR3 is TGTGCCATCAGCCCCCCCGGGGGGTACGAGCAGTACTTC.